This TCR beta chain was observed in a study of blood T cell repertoires in COVID-19. The assay was immunoSEQ multiplex PCR, and TCRdb's table has in-frame clones only and misses some. Altogether roughly 80,000 clones are present, over 65% being singletons, with the ten largest covering around 11%. Sequencing was carried out using peripheral blood. The clonotype comes from a human donor in a cohort sampled during active COVID-19.

The CDR3 here is CASSLGRSRPSSYEQYF. The CDR3 DNA reads TGCGCCAGCAGCTTGGGACGGAGTCGTCCTAGCTCCTACGAGCAGTACTTC. The chain recombines TRBV5-1 with TRBJ2-7; D not resolved. V shed 0 bases and J shed 0 bases, with 16 bases lying between them. The CDR3 has 17 amino acids. From germline, CDR1 is SGHRS and CDR2 YFSETQ.